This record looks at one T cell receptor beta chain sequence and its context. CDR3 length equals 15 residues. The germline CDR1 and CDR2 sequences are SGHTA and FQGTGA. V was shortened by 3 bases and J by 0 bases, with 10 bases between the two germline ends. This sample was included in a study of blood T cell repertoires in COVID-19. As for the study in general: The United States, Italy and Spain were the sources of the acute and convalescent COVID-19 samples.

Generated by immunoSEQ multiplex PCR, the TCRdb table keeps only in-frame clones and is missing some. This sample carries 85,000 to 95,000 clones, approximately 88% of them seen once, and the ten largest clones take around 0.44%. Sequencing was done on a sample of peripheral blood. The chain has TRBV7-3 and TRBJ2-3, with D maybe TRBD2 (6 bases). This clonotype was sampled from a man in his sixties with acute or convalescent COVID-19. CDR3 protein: CASSLLASSTDTQYF. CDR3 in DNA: TGTGCCAGCAGCTTGCTAGCGTCTAGCACAGATACGCAGTATTTT.